The TCR beta chain described here comes from a study of CD8+ T cells in alopecia areata. Study results and caveats: Clonality in the scalp and expanded CD8+ clones ranked among the top 100 were significantly decreased by tofacitinib.

Remarks on this clone: Its antigen is not identified.

Extraction of RNA preceded its reverse transcription into cDNA, which served as the sequencing template. Generated by immunoSEQ multiplex PCR, the TCRdb table keeps only in-frame clones and is missing some. Here the sample spans over 100,000 clones, around three fifths being singletons. Stated treatment: oral pan-JAK inhibitor, 5-10 mg twice daily. Material: CD8+ T cells sorted from blood, obtained at week 24, from a patient treated with tofacitinib. The receptor comes from a human donor with alopecia areata.

The CDR3 spells CASSLGQGGSLNTGELFF. The CDR3 nucleotides read TGTGCCAGCAGCTTGGGACAGGGCGGGTCCTTAAACACCGGGGAGCTGTTTTTT. The rearrangement joins TRBV7-3 to TRBJ2-2, with 9 nucleotides matching TRBD1. Germline V gene lookup returns CDR1 SGHTA and CDR2 FQGTGA. CDR3 length: 18 amino acids. V trimming: 3 bases; J trimming: 2 bases; junction bases outside the gene matches: 10.